This T cell receptor (beta chain) was recorded in a study of regulatory T cells in long-lasting Graves disease. The time point: newly diagnosed GD, antithyroid drugs for less than 3 months. PBMC RNA was the source of the TCR library. iRepertoire HTBI primers and Arm-PCR of CDR3 regions built TCR beta libraries. MiXCR was run by TCRdb on the multiplex PCR reads, yielding one entry per CDR3 protein. The table lists fewer than 650,000 distinct CDR3 sequences, about 15% of them singletons. This CDR3 is built from 21 residues. Comments on this clonotype: One base away lies a much larger clone, so this may be a sequencing read error.

This same sample was also taken into another study, of T cells in Graves' hyperthyroidism and ophthalmopathy.

The receptor comes from a man aged 18-30 years with Graves disease. V usage is TRBV12-3 or TRBV12-4 and J usage is TRBJ2-6; TRBD1 aligns across 11 bases. The material was peripheral blood mononuclear cells (PBMCs), obtained at new diagnosis, from a patient treated with antithyroid drugs. The CDR3, as DNA: TGTGCCAGCAGTGACACTTCCAATCAGGACAGGGGGCTCTCTGGGGCCGACGTCCTGACTTTC. Translating gives CASSDTSNQDRGLSGADVLTF.